These 8 T cell receptor beta chains were all obtained from the same sample, sequenced in a study of blood T cells in healthy people across ages. Next came a second PCR, run for about 6 to 12 cycles, which used a sample-barcoded 5' primer along with a J-beta primer mix. TCRdb called the 5' RACE reads again in MiXCR, with one record for every CDR3 protein. Altogether over a million distinct CDR3 sequences are present, 45% being singletons, with the ten largest covering approximately 17%. The specimen was blood. These receptors all stem from a woman aged 55 to 70 in good health.

V usage is TRBV6-5 and J usage is TRBJ2-1; D is unclear. The germline V gene has CDR1 MNHEY and CDR2 SVGAGI. The CDR3 consists of 13 residues. V lost 6 bases and J 1 base, leaving 7 bases between the germline ends. CDR3 DNA sequence: TGTGCCAGCAGACTGGAGTCCTACAATGAGCAGTTCTTC. Its protein is CASRLESYNEQFF.

The genes are TRBV5-5 and TRBJ2-1, with a possible D match to TRBD2 (7 bases). Germline-derived CDR1 and CDR2 are SGHKS and YYEKEE (reference sequence). This CDR3 is 15 amino acids long. Trimming cost V 3 bases and J 10 bases, with 20 bases left between them. CDR3 sequence reads: CASSWDADGGREQFF. The CDR3 region has the DNA TGTGCCAGCAGCTGGGATGCCGACGGGGGGCGGGAGCAGTTCTTC.

The chain links TRBV29-1 to TRBJ2-7; D uncertain. Between the trimmed V and J ends, which lost 7 bases and 3 bases, there was a span of 13 bases. This CDR3 comprises 12 residues. Germline assignment: CDR1 SQVTM and CDR2 ANQGSEA. CDR3 bases: TGCAGCGCCCTAGGCAGGAGCTACGAGCAGTACTTC. Its translation is CSALGRSYEQYF.

CDR3 residues: CASRPRGYNEQYF. Here the CDR3 DNA reads TGTGCCAGCAGACCTCGGGGGTACAATGAGCAGTACTTC. The chain has TRBV12-3 or TRBV12-4 and TRBJ2-5, with D possibly matching TRBD2 (6 bases). There are 13 residues in the CDR3. The V end was cut by 6 bases, the J end by 11 bases, with 19 bases between.

This chain connects TRBV6-1 to TRBJ2-1; 10 nucleotides align to TRBD2. From germline, CDR1 is MNHNS and CDR2 SASEGT. Germline trimming cut 5 bases from V and 7 bases from J; bases unmatched to any gene: 11. CDR3 size: 16 residues. The CDR3 sequence: CASSPYLAGVSNEQFF. For the CDR3, the DNA is TGTGCCAGCAGTCCCTATCTAGCGGGAGTATCAAATGAGCAGTTCTTC.

This clonotype came up once. The V gene is TRBV7-9, the J gene TRBJ2-7; 8 bases match TRBD1. The CDR3 contains 13 residues. V was clipped by 5 bases and J by 6 bases; unmatched bases: 6. Germline CDR1 is SEHNR and CDR2 is FQNEAQ (reference sequence). CDR3 coding DNA: TGTGCCAGCAGCGGAACCCAGGGGGCCGAGCAGTACTTC. It codes for CASSGTQGAEQYF.

This chain joins TRBV27 and TRBJ2-7, with D possibly being TRBD1 (5 bases). The length of the CDR3 is 15 residues. The V gene lost 5 bases and the J gene lost 0 bases, with 14 bases spanning the gap. Germline V CDR1 and CDR2: MNHEY, SMNVEV (reference sequence). The CDR3 loop reads CASSPTGLDSYEQYF. CDR3 DNA: TGTGCCAGCAGTCCCACAGGCCTAGACTCCTACGAGCAGTACTTC.

The V and J genes are TRBV11-2 and TRBJ2-1; no reliable D call. The CDR3 length is 13 residues. Germline V gene lookup returns CDR1 SGHAT and CDR2 FQNNGV. V was clipped by 1 base and J by 10 bases, with 11 bases between them. CDR3: CASSLGQNYEQFF. CDR3 DNA: TGTGCCAGCAGCTTAGGCCAGAACTACGAGCAGTTCTTC.